This TCR beta chain was observed in a study of shared clonotypes between healthy human individuals. Study-wide context: Each donor's CD8 memory used one plate, CD8 naive two, each CD4 subset three.

The assay was immunoSEQ multiplex PCR, and TCRdb's table has in-frame clones only and misses some. The table has about 2.1 million clones, just over 90% seen once; the top ten hold under 2%. CD8 cells classed as naive were CD45RO-negative and positively selected for CCR7, excluding terminally differentiated effector memory CD45RA+ cells. Healthy adults negative for HIV, lacking recent acute infections or vaccinations, served as donors. With 2 bases clipped from V and 7 bases from J, the junction kept 14 bases outside the gene matches. This CDR3 is 17 amino acids long. CDR1 and CDR2 from the germline V gene are LGHNA and YNFKEQ.

The TCR sequence derives from a young man in good health. Some clones in this sample may be carry-over from other donors' samples. Sequencing used naive CD8+ T cells from PBMCs. This chain connects TRBV4-2 to TRBJ2-1, with 7 bases fitting TRBD2. The CDR3 region is CASSQSAWTRAGNEQFF. In DNA, the CDR3 is TGTGCCAGCAGCCAAAGCGCATGGACTAGGGCGGGGAATGAGCAGTTCTTC.